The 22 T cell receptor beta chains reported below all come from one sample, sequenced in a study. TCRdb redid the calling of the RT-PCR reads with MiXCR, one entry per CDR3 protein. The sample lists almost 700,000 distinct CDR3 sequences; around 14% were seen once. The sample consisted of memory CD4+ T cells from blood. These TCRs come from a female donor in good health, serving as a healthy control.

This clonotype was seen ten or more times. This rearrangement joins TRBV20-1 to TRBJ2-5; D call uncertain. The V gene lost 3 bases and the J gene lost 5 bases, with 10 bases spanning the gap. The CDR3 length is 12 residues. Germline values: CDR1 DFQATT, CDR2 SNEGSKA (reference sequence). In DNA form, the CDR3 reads TGCAGTGCTAGGGACGCGAGGGAGACCCAGTACTTC. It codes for CSARDARETQYF.

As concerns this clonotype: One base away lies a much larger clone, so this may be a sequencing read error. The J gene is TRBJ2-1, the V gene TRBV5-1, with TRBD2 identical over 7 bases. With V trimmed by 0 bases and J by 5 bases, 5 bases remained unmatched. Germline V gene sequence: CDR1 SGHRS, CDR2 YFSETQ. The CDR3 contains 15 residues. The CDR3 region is CASSLEAGANNEQFF. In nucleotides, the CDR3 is TGCGCCAGCAGCTTGGAGGCGGGAGCTAACAATGAGCAGTTCTTC.

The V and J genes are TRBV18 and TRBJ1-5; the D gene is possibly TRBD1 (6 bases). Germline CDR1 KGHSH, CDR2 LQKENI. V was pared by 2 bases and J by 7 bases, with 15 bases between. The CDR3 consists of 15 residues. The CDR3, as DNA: TGTGCCAGCTCACCATCCCGGGGGCCGGGGCAGCCCCAGCATTTT. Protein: CASSPSRGPGQPQHF.

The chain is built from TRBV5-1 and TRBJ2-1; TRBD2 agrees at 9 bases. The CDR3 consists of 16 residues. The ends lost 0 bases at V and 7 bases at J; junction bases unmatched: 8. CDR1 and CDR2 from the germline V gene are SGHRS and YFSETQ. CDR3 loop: CASSLGSSGSMNEQFF. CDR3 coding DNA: TGCGCCAGCAGCTTGGGAAGTAGCGGGAGTATGAATGAGCAGTTCTTC.

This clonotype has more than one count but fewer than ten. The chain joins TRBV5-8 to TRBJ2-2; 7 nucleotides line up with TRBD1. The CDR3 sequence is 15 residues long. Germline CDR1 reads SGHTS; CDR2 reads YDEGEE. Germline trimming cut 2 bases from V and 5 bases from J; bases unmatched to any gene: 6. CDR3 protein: CASSFWDRLTGELFF. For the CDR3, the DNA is TGTGCCAGCAGCTTCTGGGACAGATTGACCGGGGAGCTGTTTTTT.

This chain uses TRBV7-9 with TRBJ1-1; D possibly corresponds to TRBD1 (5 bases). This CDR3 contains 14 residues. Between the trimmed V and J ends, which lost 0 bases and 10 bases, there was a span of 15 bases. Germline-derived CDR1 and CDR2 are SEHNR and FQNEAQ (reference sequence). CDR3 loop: CASSLAVGGAGAFF. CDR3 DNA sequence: TGTGCCAGCAGCTTAGCGGTCGGGGGTGCGGGAGCTTTCTTT.

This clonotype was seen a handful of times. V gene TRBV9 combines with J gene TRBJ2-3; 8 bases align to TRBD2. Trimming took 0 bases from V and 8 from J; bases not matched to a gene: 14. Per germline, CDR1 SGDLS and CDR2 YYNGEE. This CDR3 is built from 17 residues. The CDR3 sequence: CASSVESLGLGSATQYF. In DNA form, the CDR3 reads TGTGCCAGCAGCGTAGAGAGTCTGGGACTAGGATCAGCTACGCAGTATTTT. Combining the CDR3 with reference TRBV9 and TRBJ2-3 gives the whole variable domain DSGVTQTPKHLITATGQRVTLRCSPRSGDLSVYWYQQSLDQGLQFLIQYYNGEERAKGNILERFSAQQFPDLHSELNLSSLELGDSALYFCASSVESLGLGSATQYFGPGTRLTVL.

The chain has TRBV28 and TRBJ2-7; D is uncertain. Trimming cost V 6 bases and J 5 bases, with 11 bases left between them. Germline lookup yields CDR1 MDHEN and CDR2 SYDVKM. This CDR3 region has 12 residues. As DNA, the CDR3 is TGTGCCAGCAGGGAAAGGAACAACGAGCAGTACTTC. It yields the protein CASRERNNEQYF. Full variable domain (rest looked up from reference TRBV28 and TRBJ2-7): DVKVTQSSRYLVKRTGEKVFLECVQDMDHENMFWYRQDPGLGLRLIYFSYDVKMKEKGDIPEGYSVSREKKERFSLILESASTNQTSMYLCASRERNNEQYFGPGTRLTVT.

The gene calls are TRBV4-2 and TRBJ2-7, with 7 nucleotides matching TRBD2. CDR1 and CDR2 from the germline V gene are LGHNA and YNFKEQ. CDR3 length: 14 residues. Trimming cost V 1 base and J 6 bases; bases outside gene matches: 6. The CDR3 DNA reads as TGTGCCAGCAGCCAAGGTCGCGGGAGAGCCGAGCAGTACTTC. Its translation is CASSQGRGRAEQYF.

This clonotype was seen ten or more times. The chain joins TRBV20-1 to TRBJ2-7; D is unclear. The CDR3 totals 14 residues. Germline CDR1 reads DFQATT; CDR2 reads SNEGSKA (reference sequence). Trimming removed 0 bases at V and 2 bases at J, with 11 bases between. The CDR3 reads CSARDRRAAYEQYF. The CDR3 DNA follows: TGCAGTGCTAGAGATCGCCGGGCAGCCTACGAGCAGTACTTC.

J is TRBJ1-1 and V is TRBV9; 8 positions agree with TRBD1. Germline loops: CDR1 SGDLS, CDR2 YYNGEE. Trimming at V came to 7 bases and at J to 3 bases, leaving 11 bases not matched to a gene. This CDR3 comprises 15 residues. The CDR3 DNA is TGTGCCAGCGGCGCCCTAGAGGACAGGGACACTGAAGCTTTCTTT. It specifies CASGALEDRDTEAFF.

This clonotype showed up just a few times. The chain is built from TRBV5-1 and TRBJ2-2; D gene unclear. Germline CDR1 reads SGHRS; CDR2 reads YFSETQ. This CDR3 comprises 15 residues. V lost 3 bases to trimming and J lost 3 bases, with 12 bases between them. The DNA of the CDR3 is TGCGCCAGCAGCTCCATTGGGGTGCACACCGGGGAGCTGTTTTTT. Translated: CASSSIGVHTGELFF.

CDR3 sequence: CATSDLQANYGYTF. The CDR3, as DNA: TGTGCCACCAGTGATTTGCAGGCTAACTATGGCTACACCTTC. The V and J genes are TRBV24-1 and TRBJ1-2, with D unresolved. V was pared by 0 bases and J by 0 bases, with 4 bases between. The CDR3 length is 14 residues. The germline CDR1 and CDR2 sequences are KGHDR and SFDVKD.

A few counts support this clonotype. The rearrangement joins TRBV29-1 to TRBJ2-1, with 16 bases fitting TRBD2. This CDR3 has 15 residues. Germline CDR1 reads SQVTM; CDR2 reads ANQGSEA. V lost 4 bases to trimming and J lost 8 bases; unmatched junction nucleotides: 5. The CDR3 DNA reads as TGCAGCGTTGTGGGACTAGCGGGAGGGATGGATGAGCAGTTCTTC. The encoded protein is CSVVGLAGGMDEQFF.

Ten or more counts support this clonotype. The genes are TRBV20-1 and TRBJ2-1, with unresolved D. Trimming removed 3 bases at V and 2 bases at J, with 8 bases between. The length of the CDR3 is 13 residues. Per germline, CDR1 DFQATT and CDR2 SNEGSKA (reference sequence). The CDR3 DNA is TGCAGTGCTAGCGGATGGGCCTACAATGAGCAGTTCTTC. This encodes CSASGWAYNEQFF.

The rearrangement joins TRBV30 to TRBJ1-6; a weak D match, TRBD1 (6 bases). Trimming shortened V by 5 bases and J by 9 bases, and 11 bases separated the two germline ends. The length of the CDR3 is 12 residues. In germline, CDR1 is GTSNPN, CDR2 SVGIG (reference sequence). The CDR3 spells CAWGKGGSPLHF. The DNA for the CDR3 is TGTGCCTGGGGGAAGGGGGGTTCACCCCTCCACTTT.

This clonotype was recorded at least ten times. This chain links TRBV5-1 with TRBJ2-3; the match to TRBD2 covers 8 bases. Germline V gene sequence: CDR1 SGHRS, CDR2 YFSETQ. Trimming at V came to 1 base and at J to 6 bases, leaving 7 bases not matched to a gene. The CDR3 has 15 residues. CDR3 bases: TGCGCCAGCAGCTTGTTAGCGGGAAAATGGGATACGCAGTATTTT. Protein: CASSLLAGKWDTQYF.

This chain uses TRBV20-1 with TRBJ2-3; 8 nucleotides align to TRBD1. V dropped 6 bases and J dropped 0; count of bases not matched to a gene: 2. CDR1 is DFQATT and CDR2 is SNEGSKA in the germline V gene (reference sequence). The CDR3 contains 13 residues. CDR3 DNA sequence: TGCAGTGCCAGGGACAGGAGCACAGATACGCAGTATTTT. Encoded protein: CSARDRSTDTQYF.

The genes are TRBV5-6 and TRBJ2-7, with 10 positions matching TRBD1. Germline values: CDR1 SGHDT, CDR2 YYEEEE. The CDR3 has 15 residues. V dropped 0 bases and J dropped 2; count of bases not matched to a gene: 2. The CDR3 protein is CASSLGDRGTYEQYF. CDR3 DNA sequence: TGTGCCAGCAGCTTGGGGGACAGGGGTACCTACGAGCAGTACTTC.

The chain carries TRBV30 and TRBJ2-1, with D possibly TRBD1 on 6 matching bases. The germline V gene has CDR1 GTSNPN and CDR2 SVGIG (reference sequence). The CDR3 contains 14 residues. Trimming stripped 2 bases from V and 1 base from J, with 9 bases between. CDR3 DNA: TGTGCCTGGAGTCCTAGGGGGTCCTACAATGAGCAGTTCTTC. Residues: CAWSPRGSYNEQFF.

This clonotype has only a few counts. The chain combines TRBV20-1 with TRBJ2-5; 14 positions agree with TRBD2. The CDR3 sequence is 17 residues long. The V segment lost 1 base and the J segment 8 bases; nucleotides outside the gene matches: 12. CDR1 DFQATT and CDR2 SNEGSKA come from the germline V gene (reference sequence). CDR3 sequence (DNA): TGCAGTGCTAGAGGGGGACTAGCGGGAGAGGGCCGGGGAACCCAGTACTTC. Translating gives CSARGGLAGEGRGTQYF.

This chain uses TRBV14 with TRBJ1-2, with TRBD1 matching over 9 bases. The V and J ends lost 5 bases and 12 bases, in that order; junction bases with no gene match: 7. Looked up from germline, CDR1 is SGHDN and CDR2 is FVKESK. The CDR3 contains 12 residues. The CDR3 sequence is CASSTPGQGHTF. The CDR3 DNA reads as TGTGCCAGCAGCACCCCGGGACAGGGCCACACCTTC.